Detailed here is one TCR beta chain. This sample is part of a study of control samples from healthy donors and cancer patients. The V segment lost 3 bases and the J segment 5 bases; nucleotides outside the gene matches: 5. The germline CDR1 and CDR2 sequences are KGHSH and LQKENI. There are 14 residues in the CDR3. Clones were read by immunoSEQ multiplex PCR, and TCRdb kept only the in-frame ones, dropping some. The sample contains about 120,000 clones, 88% of which appear only once. The V gene is TRBV18, the J gene TRBJ1-2; 8 bases match TRBD1. The sequenced sample was PBMCs. This clonotype originated in a woman in her sixties with lung cancer. CDR3 DNA: TGTGCCAGCTCACCCGCGGACAGGGATTATGGCTACACCTTC. Amino acid sequence: CASSPADRDYGYTF. The full variable domain, rest sourced from reference TRBV18 and TRBJ1-2, is NAGVMQNPRHLVRRRGQEARLRCSPMKGHSHVYWYRQLPEEGLKFMVYLQKENIIDESGMPKERFSAEFPKEGPSILRIQQVVRGDSAAYFCASSPADRDYGYTFGSGTRLTVV.